This T cell receptor (beta chain) was captured by sequencing in a study of blood T cell repertoires in COVID-19. Study-wide context: In each case, the material was cDNA or gDNA derived from T cells, B-cell-depleted T cells, or PBMCs.

The V end lost 10 bases, the J end lost 4 bases, and 19 bases lay between the germline ends. The germline gives CDR1 MDHEN, CDR2 SYDVKM. The CDR3 extends over 15 amino acids. Per the study methods: For nucleated cells, counts were estimated from reference gene primer amplification. The protocol was immunoSEQ multiplex PCR, while the TCRdb copy is restricted to in-frame clones and leaves out a portion. The D gene and trimming were derived from the DNA, and the V and J assignments and clone size from that table. This table holds around 260,000 clones, more than 85% found once. In this sample, this clone turned up once.

This receptor was identified in a man aged 30-40 years with acute or convalescent COVID-19. The sequencing sample was made of peripheral blood. This rearrangement joins TRBV28 to TRBJ2-2; TRBD1 might be the D (6 bases). The CDR3 DNA is TGTGCCACCGAAGAGGGGGTAACGAGCACCGGGGAGCTGTTTTTT. Translation gives CATEEGVTSTGELFF.